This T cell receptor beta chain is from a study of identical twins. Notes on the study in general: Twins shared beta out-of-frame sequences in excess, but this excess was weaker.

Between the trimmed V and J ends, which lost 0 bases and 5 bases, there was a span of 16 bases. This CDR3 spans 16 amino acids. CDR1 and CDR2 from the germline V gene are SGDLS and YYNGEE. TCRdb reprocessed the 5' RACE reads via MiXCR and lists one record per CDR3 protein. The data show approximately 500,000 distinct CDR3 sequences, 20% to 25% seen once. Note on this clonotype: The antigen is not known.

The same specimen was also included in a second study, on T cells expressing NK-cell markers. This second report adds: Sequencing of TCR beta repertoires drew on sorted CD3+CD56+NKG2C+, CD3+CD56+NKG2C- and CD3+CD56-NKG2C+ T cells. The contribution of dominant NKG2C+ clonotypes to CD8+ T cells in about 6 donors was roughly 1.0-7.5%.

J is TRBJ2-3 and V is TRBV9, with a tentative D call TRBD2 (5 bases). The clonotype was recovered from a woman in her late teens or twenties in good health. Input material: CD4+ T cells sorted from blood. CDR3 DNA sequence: TGTGCCAGCAGCGTAGGGCTAGCCCGCCGTCAAGATACGCAGTATTTT. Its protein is CASSVGLARRQDTQYF.